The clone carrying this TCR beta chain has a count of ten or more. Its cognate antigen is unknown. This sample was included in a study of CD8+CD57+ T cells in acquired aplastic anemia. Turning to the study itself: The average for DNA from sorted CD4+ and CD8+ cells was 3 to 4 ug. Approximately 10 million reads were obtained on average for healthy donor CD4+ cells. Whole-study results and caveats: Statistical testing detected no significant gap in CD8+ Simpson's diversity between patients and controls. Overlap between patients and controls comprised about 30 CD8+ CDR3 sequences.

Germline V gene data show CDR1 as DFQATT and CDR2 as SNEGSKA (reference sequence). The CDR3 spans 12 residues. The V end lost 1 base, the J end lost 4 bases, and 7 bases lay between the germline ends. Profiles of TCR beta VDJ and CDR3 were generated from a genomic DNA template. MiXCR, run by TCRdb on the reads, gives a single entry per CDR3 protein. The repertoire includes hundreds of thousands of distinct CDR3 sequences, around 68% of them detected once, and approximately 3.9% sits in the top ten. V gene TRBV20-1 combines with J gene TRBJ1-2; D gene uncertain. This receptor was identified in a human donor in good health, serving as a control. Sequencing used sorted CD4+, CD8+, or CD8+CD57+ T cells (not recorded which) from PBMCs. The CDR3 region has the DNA TGCAGTGCTAGAGGCCTCCCCTATGGCTACACCTTC. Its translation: CSARGLPYGYTF.